The 13 T cell receptor beta chains listed next were all sequenced from one sample in a study of cytomegalovirus exposure and HLA in healthy donors. With 60 Vbeta and 13 Jbeta primers, the PCR was carried out. This table comes from immunoSEQ multiplex PCR, and its TCRdb copy is limited to in-frame clones, with some not included. The sample lists around 150,000 clones, 87% occurring once. Sequenced sample: PBMCs. Receptor source: a woman aged 25 to 39 in good health and CMV-seronegative.

The chain employs TRBV5-1 and TRBJ2-2, with 8 positions matching TRBD2. V lost 1 base, J lost 0 bases, and 8 bases stayed unmatched. The length of the CDR3 is 18 residues. From germline, CDR1 is SGHRS and CDR2 YFSETQ. Written as DNA, the CDR3 is TGCGCCAGCAGCTTGCATTGGAATAGCGGGGCGAACACCGGGGAGCTGTTTTTT. Its protein product is CASSLHWNSGANTGELFF.

Concerning this clone itself: Other DNA variants within this sample encode the same CDR3. The rearrangement joins TRBV6-1 to TRBJ1-4, with D perhaps matching TRBD1 (6 bases). Germline CDR1 MNHNS, CDR2 SASEGT. CDR3 length: 13 amino acids. V gave up 2 bases and J gave up 8 bases, with 9 bases separating them. The CDR3 loop reads CASSERRGEKLFF. The CDR3 nucleotides read TGTGCCAGCAGTGAACGCAGGGGAGAAAAACTGTTTTTT.

The V gene is TRBV2, the J gene TRBJ1-1; D might be TRBD1 (5 bases). The V end lost 8 bases, the J end lost 5 bases, and 21 bases lay between the germline ends. CDR1 and CDR2 (germline): SNHLY, FYNNEI. The length of the CDR3 is 15 residues. CDR3 sequence reads: CASQARGQGGTEAFF. Here the CDR3 DNA reads TGTGCCAGCCAAGCGCGTGGGCAGGGAGGGACTGAAGCTTTCTTT.

The chain is built from TRBV11-2 and TRBJ2-7; tentative D call: TRBD2 (5 bases). CDR3 size: 14 residues. V was shortened by 5 bases and J by 2 bases, with 13 bases between the two germline ends. CDR1 SGHAT and CDR2 FQNNGV come from the germline V gene. In DNA form, the CDR3 reads TGTGCCAGCAGCCCCGGACTTGCCGCCTACGAGCAGTACTTC. Translating it yields CASSPGLAAYEQYF.

The rearrangement links TRBV7-2 to TRBJ2-1; D may be TRBD1 (6 bases). The CDR3 sequence is 15 residues long. The germline V gene encodes CDR1 SGHTA and CDR2 FQGNSA. The germline V and J ends were trimmed by 1 base and 4 bases, with 11 bases remaining between them. The CDR3 protein is CASSLGRGVYNEQFF. The CDR3 DNA sequence: TGTGCCAGCAGCTTAGGCAGGGGTGTTTACAATGAGCAGTTCTTC.

The chain recombines TRBV28 with TRBJ2-7; D possibly corresponds to TRBD2 (6 bases). Germline V gene sequence: CDR1 MDHEN, CDR2 SYDVKM. Trimming stripped 6 bases from V and 4 bases from J, with 10 bases between. The CDR3 is made up of 12 amino acids. The CDR3 spells CASRGTAYEQYF. CDR3 sequence (DNA): TGTGCCAGCAGAGGGACTGCGTACGAGCAGTACTTC.

There are a few counts of this clone. The chain employs TRBV6-1 and TRBJ1-1; 7 positions agree with TRBD1. The CDR3 contains 14 residues. The germline CDR1 and CDR2 sequences are MNHNS and SASEGT. V was clipped by 4 bases and J by 1 base; unmatched bases: 3. CDR3 nucleotide sequence: TGTGCCAGCAGTGTGGACAGGAGGAACACTGAAGCTTTCTTT. Protein: CASSVDRRNTEAFF.

This clone was counted only a few times. Distinct nucleotide sequences in the sample also encode this CDR3. V usage is TRBV5-4 and J usage is TRBJ1-1, with D possibly TRBD1 on 5 matching bases. V lost 3 bases, J lost 1 base, and 10 bases lay in between. Per the germline V gene, CDR1 is SGHNT and CDR2 is YYREEE (reference sequence). CDR3 length equals 14 residues. CDR3 sequence (DNA): TGTGCCAGCAGCTCATTGGACAAGAACACTGAAGCTTTCTTT. The encoded protein is CASSSLDKNTEAFF.

The rearrangement links TRBV29-1 to TRBJ2-5, with TRBD1 matching 7 bases. Germline V gives CDR1 SQVTM, CDR2 ANQGSEA. There are 13 residues in the CDR3. J gave up 3 bases and V 6 bases, and 7 bases lay outside the gene matches. The CDR3 reads CSVAQGIEETQYF. The CDR3 DNA is TGCAGCGTCGCACAGGGGATTGAAGAGACCCAGTACTTC. The full variable domain, with the rest looked up from reference TRBV29-1 and TRBJ2-5, is SAVISQKPSRDICQRGTSLTIQCQVDSQVTMMFWYRQQPGQSLTLIATANQGSEATYESGFVIDKFPISRPNLTFSTLTVSNMSPEDSSIYLCSVAQGIEETQYFGPGTRLLVL.

The chain joins TRBV5-4 to TRBJ2-1; D uncertain. CDR3 length equals 13 residues. The germline V gene has CDR1 SGHNT and CDR2 YYREEE (reference sequence). The V end lost 3 bases, the J end lost 9 bases, and 13 bases lay between the germline ends. CDR3 nucleotides: TGTGCCAGCAGCTCCACAAGGCCGGGTGAGCAGTTCTTC. This translates into CASSSTRPGEQFF.

The rearrangement links TRBV19 to TRBJ2-1; a weak D match, TRBD2 (5 bases). The V gene's germline CDR1 is LNHDA and CDR2 SQIVND (reference sequence). The CDR3 is made up of 12 amino acids. The V gene lost 7 bases and the J gene lost 4 bases, with 8 bases spanning the gap. In nucleotides, the CDR3 is TGTGCCAGTACAAGCGGTTACAATGAGCAGTTCTTC. Its protein is CASTSGYNEQFF.

The chain links TRBV27 to TRBJ2-7; 8 bases align to TRBD2. The CDR3 runs 16 residues. From germline, CDR1 is MNHEY and CDR2 SMNVEV (reference sequence). V shed 7 bases, J shed 0 bases, and the junction held 11 bases outside the gene matches. The CDR3 reads CASKAGGPQSSYEQYF. DNA for the CDR3: TGTGCCAGCAAGGCGGGAGGTCCACAGAGCTCCTACGAGCAGTACTTC.

The chain employs TRBV7-2 and TRBJ1-2; no definite D call. CDR1 SGHTA and CDR2 FQGNSA come from the germline V gene. The CDR3 consists of 13 residues. The germline V and J ends were trimmed by 5 bases and 1 base, with 8 bases remaining between them. In DNA form, the CDR3 reads TGTGCCAGCAGCCTCACAGTTAACTATGGCTACACCTTC. Translation: CASSLTVNYGYTF. Full variable domain (remainder filled in from reference TRBV7-2 and TRBJ1-2): GAGVSQSPSNKVTEKGKDVELRCDPISGHTALYWYRQSLGQGLEFLIYFQGNSAPDKSGLPSDRFSAERTGGSVSTLTIQRTQQEDSAVYLCASSLTVNYGYTFGSGTRLTVV.